This passage covers 30 T cell receptor beta chains from one sample sequenced in a study of tumor-infiltrating lymphocytes in primary liver carcinoma. From approximately 490 ng total RNA, TCR beta cDNA was generated with a primer in the constant region. Researchers made the TCR beta libraries by running three nested multiplex PCR rounds with slightly modified ARM-PCR. Running 10 cycles apiece, the first two PCR rounds relied on TRBV1-TRBV30 forward primers together with a C-beta reverse primer. TCRdb itself ran the multiplex PCR reads through MiXCR, one entry per CDR3 protein. The sample consists of about 60,000 distinct CDR3 sequences, over 60% of them appearing once. Co-extraction of RNA and DNA was performed on 20-30 mg of unsorted bulk tissue. Material for sequencing was liver tumor tissue from sampling region 4. The subset: tumor region T4, right-lateral pole. These receptors all stem from a man in his forties with primary liver carcinoma and hepatitis B virus infection.

The rearrangement links TRBV11-2 to TRBJ2-5; TRBD2 might be the D (5 bases). V shed 5 bases and J shed 4 bases, with 17 bases lying between them. Germline V gene lookup returns CDR1 SGHAT and CDR2 FQNNGV. The CDR3 consists of 15 residues. The CDR3, as DNA: TGTGCCAGCAGCCCCGTCGGGCTAGCTCCAGAGACCCAGTACTTC. The encoded protein is CASSPVGLAPETQYF.

On this clonotype itself: One end of the junction does not line up with germline, which may come from a read error. The chain couples TRBV11-3 to TRBJ2-5; TRBD1 might be the D (5 bases). The CDR3 is 13 amino acids. Germline values: CDR1 SGHNT, CDR2 YENEEA. CDR3 loop: CASSATGGEIQYF. The CDR3 region has the DNA TGTGCCAGCAGCGCTACAGGCGGAGAGATCCAGTACTTC. The variable domain in full, completed from reference TRBV11-3 and TRBJ2-5, reads EAGVVQSPRYKIIEKKQPVAFWCNPISGHNTLYWYLQNLGQGPELLIRYENEEAVDDSQLPKDRFSAERLKGVDSTLKIQPAELGDSAVYLCASSATGGEIQYFGPGTRLLVL.

This clonotype was observed a handful of times. A much bigger clone sits one base away, suggesting this may be a read error. The chain carries TRBV6-5 and TRBJ2-7; the D is unclear. V lost 2 bases to trimming and J lost 1 base, with 21 bases between them. The CDR3 consists of 18 residues. CDR1 MNHEY and CDR2 SVGAGI come from the germline V gene. The CDR3 DNA is TGTGCCAGCAGTTACAAGGGCCCTGCCACTTCGATATCCTACGAGCAGTACTTC. This codes for CASSYKGPATSISYEQYF.

The chain uses TRBV29-1 and TRBJ2-2; a possible D gene is TRBD2 (6 bases). The CDR3 consists of 15 residues. The germline V and J ends were trimmed by 1 base and 9 bases, with 18 bases remaining between them. Germline CDR1 reads SQVTM; CDR2 reads ANQGSEA. The DNA of the CDR3 is TGCAGCGTTGAAGCGGTTGGGGGGAACCACCGGGAGCTGTTTTTT. Its translation is CSVEAVGGNHRELFF.

A word on this clonotype: Compared with germline, one end of the junction differs, possibly owing to a read error. The chain joins TRBV6-5 to TRBJ2-7, with TRBD1 matching 8 bases. CDR3 length: 14 residues. Germline loops: CDR1 MNHEY, CDR2 SVGAGI. CDR3 sequence reads: CASSPGTGRYEQNF. Written as DNA, the CDR3 is TGTGCCAGCAGTCCTGGGACAGGACGCTACGAGCAGAACTTC.

On this clonotype itself: A much larger clone lies one base from this, so it may be a read error. The CDR3 end shows no conserved phenylalanine or tryptophan, and so a read error is likely. The gene calls are TRBV5-1 and TRBJ2-1; 7 nucleotides align to TRBD2. Germline V gene lookup returns CDR1 SGHRS and CDR2 YFSETQ. J gave up 8 bases and V 3 bases, and 5 bases lay outside the gene matches. The CDR3 is 13 residues long. CDR3 amino acids: CASSWRLAYEQFL. CDR3 coding DNA: TGCGCCAGCAGCTGGAGACTAGCCTATGAGCAGTTCTTA.

On this clonotype: A much larger clone lies one base from this, so it may be a read error. The chain employs TRBV24-1 and TRBJ1-6; 7 nucleotides align to TRBD1. Germline CDR1 is KGHDR and CDR2 is SFDVKD. This CDR3 is built from 15 residues. CDR3 loop: CATSDARQGGSPIHF. CDR3 sequence (DNA): TGTGCCACCAGTGATGCTAGACAGGGTGGTTCACCCATCCACTTT.

V usage is TRBV7-9 and J usage is TRBJ2-7; D is perhaps TRBD1 or TRBD2 (6 bases each). V was cut by 4 bases and J by 6 bases, with 19 bases left in between. The CDR3 loop spans 15 amino acids. Germline V gene sequence: CDR1 SEHNR, CDR2 FQNEAQ (reference sequence). In nucleotides, the CDR3 is TGTGCCAGCAGCTCGGAGACTAGGGGGTACTGCGAGCAGTACTTC. Translating it yields CASSSETRGYCEQYF.

This clonotype was found a few times. With a much larger clone just one base away, this may be a read error. The chain has TRBV30 and TRBJ2-7, with D unclear. V was cut by 4 bases and J by 2 bases, with 18 bases left in between. CDR3 length: 15 amino acids. Per germline, CDR1 GTSNPN and CDR2 SVGIG (reference sequence). CDR3 residues: CAWNTPDGDTYEQYF. CDR3 bases: TGTGCCTGGAATACCCCGGACGGCGACACCTACGAGCAGTACTTC. The variable domain in full, with the rest retrieved from reference TRBV30 and TRBJ2-7, is SQTIHQWPATLVQPVGSPLSLECTVEGTSNPNLYWYRQAAGRGLQLLFYSVGIGQISSEVPQNLSASRPQDRQFILSSKKLLLSDSGFYLCAWNTPDGDTYEQYFGPGTRLTVT.

The V gene is TRBV29-1, the J gene TRBJ2-7, with a possible D match to TRBD1 (5 bases). CDR1 and CDR2 from the germline V gene are SQVTM and ANQGSEA. This CDR3 is 14 amino acids long. V was clipped by 6 bases and J by 7 bases, with 22 bases between them. The CDR3 reads CSVPDREDQVEQYF. CDR3 DNA: TGCAGCGTCCCAGACAGAGAGGATCAGGTTGAGCAGTACTTC.

Remarks on this clonotype: No conserved phenylalanine or tryptophan is present at the end of the CDR3, so a read error is the likely explanation. No DNA is shown, since the ends of the CDR3 on it are uncertain; the CDR3 is the one TCRdb lists. This chain links TRBV29-1 with TRBJ2-7. The CDR3 has 13 residues if both end residues are counted. Germline V gives CDR1 SQVTM, CDR2 ANQGSEA. The CDR3 protein is CSVDGESSYEQYY.

A word on this clonotype: One junction end does not reproduce the germline sequence, and a read error may be involved. J is TRBJ2-3 and V is TRBV19; D may be TRBD2 (5 bases). The CDR3 runs to 14 residues. Germline assignment: CDR1 LNHDA and CDR2 SQIVND (reference sequence). CDR3 nucleotides: TGTGCAAGTAGTATTATCGGGATCACAGATACGCAGTATTTT. Encoded protein: CASSIIGITDTQYF. The full variable domain, rest sourced from reference TRBV19 and TRBJ2-3, is DGGITQSPKYLFRKEGQNVTLSCEQNLNHDAMYWYRQDPGQGLRLIYYSQIVNDFQKGDIAEGYSVSREKKESFPLTVTSAQKNPTAFYLCASSIIGITDTQYFGPGTRLTVL.

This clonotype has a single count. This clone may be a read error of a much larger clone one base away. The chain recombines TRBV6-5 with TRBJ2-2, with D possibly matching TRBD1 (5 bases). There are 14 residues in the CDR3. CDR1 and CDR2 from the germline V gene are MNHEY and SVGAGI. CDR3 sequence reads: CASGYQGVLGELFF. The CDR3 nucleotides are TGTGCCAGCGGTTATCAAGGGGTACTGGGGGAGCTGTTTTTT.

This clonotype was seen at least ten times. One end of the junction is discordant with germline, which a read error may explain. V is TRBV30 and J is TRBJ2-5; D is possibly TRBD2 (5 bases). The CDR3 is made up of 11 amino acids. Germline CDR1 is GTSNPN and CDR2 is SVGIG (reference sequence). The CDR3 region has the DNA TGCGGAAGCGGATTAGGAGAGACCCAGTACTTC. Translating it yields CGSGLGETQYF. Combining the CDR3 with reference TRBV30 and TRBJ2-5 gives the whole variable domain SQTIHQWPATLVQPVGSPLSLECTVEGTSNPNLYWYRQAAGRGLQLLFYSVGIGQISSEVPQNLSASRPQDRQFILSSKKLLLSDSGFYLCGSGLGETQYFGPGTRLLVL.

J is TRBJ2-7 and V is TRBV11-2, with D possibly TRBD1 on 6 matching bases. The germline V gene has CDR1 SGHAT and CDR2 FQNNGV. V was trimmed by 4 bases and J by 5 bases, leaving 15 bases between them. CDR3 length: 14 amino acids. CDR3 protein: CASSSWTVGDEQYF. CDR3 in DNA: TGTGCCAGCAGCTCCTGGACAGTGGGAGACGAGCAGTACTTC.

Details on this clonotype: It may be a read error: a sequence one base away is much more abundant. The V and J genes are TRBV21-1 and TRBJ2-1; the table's D gene call, TRBD1, was not cross checked with the DNA. TRBV21-1 constitutes a pseudogene. The CDR3 contains 12 residues. The CDR3, as DNA: TGTGCCAGCAGACCGACAGGGAGTGAGCAGTTCTTC. It translates to CASRPTGSEQFF.

This clonotype was counted at least ten times. V is TRBV10-2 and J is TRBJ2-7; TRBD2 matches at 8 bases. The CDR3 runs 14 residues. Per germline, CDR1 WSHSY and CDR2 SAAADI. J was trimmed by 0 bases and V by 4 bases; bases with no gene match: 2. CDR3 nucleotides: TGCGCCAGCAGTGCGGCGGGAGGCTCCTACGAGCAGTACTTC. The encoded protein is CASSAAGGSYEQYF.

Comment on this clonotype: The junction differs from germline at one of its ends, possibly a read error. CDR3 in DNA: TGCAGCATTCTTGGACAGGGGACCTACAATGAGCATTTCTTC. It is translated as CSILGQGTYNEHFF. This chain connects TRBV29-1 to TRBJ2-1; 9 nucleotides agree with TRBD1. The CDR3 runs to 14 residues. CDR1 and CDR2 from the germline V gene are SQVTM and ANQGSEA.

In the case of this clonotype: The germline gene is not matched at one end of the junction; a read error may be the cause. The chain is built from TRBV11-1 and TRBJ2-7; D uncertain. Looked up from germline, CDR1 is SGHAT and CDR2 is FQDESV (reference sequence). The CDR3 loop spans 12 amino acids. CDR3 residues: CASSSKVYERYF. For the CDR3, the DNA is TGTGCCAGCAGCTCGAAAGTTTACGAGCGGTACTTC.

This rearrangement joins TRBV7-9 to TRBJ2-1; D gene ambiguous. The germline V and J ends were trimmed by 9 bases and 10 bases, with 22 bases remaining between them. CDR1 and CDR2 (germline): SEHNR, FQNEAQ (reference sequence). This CDR3 has 14 residues. The DNA for the CDR3 is TGTGCCAGTAGTAAAAGTATCCGGACCAAAGAGCAGTTCTTC. Amino acids: CASSKSIRTKEQFF. The full variable domain, with the rest looked up from reference TRBV7-9 and TRBJ2-1, is DTGVSQNPRHKITKRGQNVTFRCDPISEHNRLYWYRQTLGQGPEFLTYFQNEAQLEKSRLLSDRFSAERPKGSFSTLEIQRTEQGDSAMYLCASSKSIRTKEQFFGPGTRLTVL.

As concerns this clonotype: Because the CDR3 is missing its conserved closing phenylalanine or tryptophan, this is likely a read error. The V call is TRBV7-8, the J call TRBJ2-5; 9 bases are a match to TRBD2. Per germline, CDR1 SGHVS and CDR2 FQNEAQ. This CDR3 is built from 15 residues. V lost 6 bases to trimming and J lost 2 bases; unmatched junction nucleotides: 7. For the CDR3, the DNA is TGTGCCAGCAGTCCCCGACTAGCGGCACAAGAGACCCAGTACTCC. Its protein is CASSPRLAAQETQYS.

This clonotype has just a few counts. The chain carries TRBV4-1 and TRBJ2-1; the D call may be TRBD1 or TRBD2 (5 bases each). Germline V lookup: CDR1 MGHRA, CDR2 YSYEKL. This CDR3 comprises 15 residues. Trimming pared 0 bases from V and 11 bases from J, leaving 17 bases between. This CDR3 is CASSQEGTAGRKQFF. The DNA of the CDR3 is TGCGCCAGCAGCCAAGAAGGGACCGCAGGCCGGAAGCAGTTCTTC.

Worth noting for this clonotype: A much larger clone is a single base away; this may be a read error. The chain carries TRBV6-1 and TRBJ2-2; D call uncertain. Looked up from germline, CDR1 is MNHNS and CDR2 is SASEGT. The CDR3 has 14 residues. V was trimmed by 5 bases and J by 10 bases, leaving 17 bases between them. The CDR3 is CASSPTVVPVELFF. The CDR3 region has the DNA TGTGCCAGCAGTCCGACGGTGGTCCCCGTGGAGCTGTTTTTT.

The chain joins TRBV30 to TRBJ2-5; weak D call: TRBD1 (6 bases). V was trimmed by 2 bases and J by 1 base, leaving 17 bases between them. The CDR3 contains 16 residues. Germline CDR1 and CDR2: GTSNPN and SVGIG (reference sequence). The DNA for the CDR3 is TGTGCCTGGAGTACCACAGGGCTGACGCCCCAAGAGACCCAGTACTTC. Translation gives CAWSTTGLTPQETQYF. Looking up the rest from reference TRBV30 and TRBJ2-5 gives the full variable domain: SQTIHQWPATLVQPVGSPLSLECTVEGTSNPNLYWYRQAAGRGLQLLFYSVGIGQISSEVPQNLSASRPQDRQFILSSKKLLLSDSGFYLCAWSTTGLTPQETQYFGPGTRLLVL.

On this clonotype: A junction boundary mismatches the germline segment, possibly from a read error. The rearrangement uses TRBV11-2 and TRBJ2-1; 9 nucleotides line up with TRBD2. Germline V gives CDR1 SGHAT, CDR2 FQNNGV. CDR3 length: 16 residues. The CDR3 reads CASSLMLLAGMNEQFF. The CDR3 coding sequence is TGTGCCAGCAGCTTAATGCTCCTAGCGGGAATGAATGAGCAGTTCTTT.

The chain links TRBV12-5 to TRBJ2-7; D is perhaps TRBD1 or TRBD2 (5 bases each). From germline, CDR1 is LGHNT and CDR2 FRNRAP. The CDR3 totals 13 residues. CDR3 nucleotide sequence: TGTACCAGTGAGGGGATCGGTTCCTACGAGCAGTACTTC. Amino acid sequence: CTSEGIGSYEQYF. The variable domain in full, with the rest retrieved from reference TRBV12-5 and TRBJ2-7, is DARVTQTPRHKVTEMGQEVTMRCQPILGHNTVFWYRQTMMQGLELLAYFRNRAPLDDSGMPKDRFSAEMPDATLATLKIQPSEPRDSAVYFCTSEGIGSYEQYFGPGTRLTVT.

Details on this clonotype: Lacking the conserved final phenylalanine or tryptophan, this CDR3 likely reflects a read error. The chain couples TRBV11-2 to TRBJ1-6; the match to TRBD1 covers 7 bases. Germline V gene lookup returns CDR1 SGHAT and CDR2 FQNNGV. The CDR3 is made up of 17 amino acids. CDR3 residues: CASSLRPHRQGNSPLHL. The CDR3 DNA reads TGTGCCAGCAGCTTAAGGCCCCACCGACAGGGTAATTCGCCCCTCCACCTT.

Regarding this clonotype: This could be a read error, since a much larger clone is one nucleotide away. V is TRBV19 and J is TRBJ2-2; a weak D match, TRBD2 (6 bases). CDR1 and CDR2 (germline): LNHDA, SQIVND (reference sequence). This CDR3 region has 14 residues. The V and J ends lost 10 bases and 4 bases respectively, with 16 bases between them. The DNA of the CDR3 is TGTGCCAATAGGCCCGTCGGGGGCACCGGGGAGCTGTTTTTT. Translation gives CANRPVGGTGELFF.

In regard to this clonotype: Possible read error: a much larger clone is one base away. The V call is TRBV11-2, the J call TRBJ2-2; possible D gene TRBD1, 5 bases. Germline V lookup: CDR1 SGHAT, CDR2 FQNNGV. This CDR3 is built from 16 residues. In nucleotides, the CDR3 is TGTGCCAGCAGCTTAGCATTAGGGGCGAACGCCGGGGAGCTGTTTTTT. Translating gives CASSLALGANAGELFF.

This clonotype was picked up one time. No DNA is shown, since the ends of the CDR3 on it are uncertain; the CDR3 is the one TCRdb lists. The chain carries TRBV5-4 and TRBJ1-2; the D call in the table, TRBD1, was not verified against the DNA. Germline V gene sequence: CDR1 SGHNT, CDR2 YYREEE (reference sequence). Termini included, the CDR3 measures 14 amino acids. The CDR3 loop is CANSSATGSYGCTF.